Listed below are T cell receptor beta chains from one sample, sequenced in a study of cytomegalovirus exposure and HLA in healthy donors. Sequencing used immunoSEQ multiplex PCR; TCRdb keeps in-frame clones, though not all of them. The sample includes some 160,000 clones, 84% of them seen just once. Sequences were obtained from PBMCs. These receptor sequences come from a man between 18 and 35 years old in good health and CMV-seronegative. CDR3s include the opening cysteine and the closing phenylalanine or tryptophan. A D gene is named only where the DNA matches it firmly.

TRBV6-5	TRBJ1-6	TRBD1	CASSYGQGNSPLHF
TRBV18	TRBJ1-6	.	CASSPGRGDNSPLHF
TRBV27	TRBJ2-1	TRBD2	CASSLYRGEIHNEQFF
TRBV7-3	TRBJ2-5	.	CASSHRGRVGETQYF
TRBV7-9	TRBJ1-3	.	CASSHPRDKDLGNTIYF
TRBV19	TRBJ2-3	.	CASSNSPPGAGSDTQYF
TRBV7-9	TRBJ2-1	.	CASSVYTNEQFF
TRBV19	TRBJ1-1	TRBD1	CASSTTGGLNTEAFF
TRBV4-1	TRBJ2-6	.	CASSQSWTAKTVLTF
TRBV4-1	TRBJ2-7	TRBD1	CASSLGQGSYEQYF
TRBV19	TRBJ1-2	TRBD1	CASRTGVYGYTF
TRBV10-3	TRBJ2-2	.	CAISVWGEFNTGELFF
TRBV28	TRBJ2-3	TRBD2	CASSSASGNTDTQYF
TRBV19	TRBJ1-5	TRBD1	CASSNWDRGQEPQHF
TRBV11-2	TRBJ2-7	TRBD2	CASSLGSGGPSEQYF
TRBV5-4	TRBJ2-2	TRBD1	CASSWGTVPVGGELFF
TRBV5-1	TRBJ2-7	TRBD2	CASSASGDLSYEQYF
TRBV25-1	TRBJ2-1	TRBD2	CASQSSGTESYNEQFF
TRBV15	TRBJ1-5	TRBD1	CATRDRATPQHF
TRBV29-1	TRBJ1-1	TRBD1	CSVRPGQGLTEAFF
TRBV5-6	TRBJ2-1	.	CASSWTAYNEQFF
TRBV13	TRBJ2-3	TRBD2	CASSPRTSGSGTDTQYF
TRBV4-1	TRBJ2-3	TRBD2	CASSQESPSGMDHTQYF
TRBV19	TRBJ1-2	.	CASSIMGPSSYTF
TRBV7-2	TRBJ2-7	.	CASSPSYEQYF
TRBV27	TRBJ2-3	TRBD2	CASSLSAGTSGRAGSDTQYF
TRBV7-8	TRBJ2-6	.	CASSLADSSGANVLTF
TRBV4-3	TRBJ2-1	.	CASSQDQLAQQFF
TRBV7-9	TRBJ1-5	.	CASSFNGENQPQHF
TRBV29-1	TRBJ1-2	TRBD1	CSVEMGAGGAYGYTF
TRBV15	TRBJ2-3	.	CATSRMREGTDTQYF